This TCR beta chain derives from a study of cytomegalovirus exposure and HLA in healthy donors. The V gene's germline CDR1 is KGHSH and CDR2 LQKENI. V was trimmed by 3 bases and J by 4 bases, leaving 10 bases between them. This CDR3 contains 13 residues. Primers included in the PCR were 60 Vbeta and 13 Jbeta primers. The protocol was immunoSEQ multiplex PCR, while the TCRdb copy is restricted to in-frame clones and leaves out a portion. This sample's table reports approximately 200,000 clones. The chain recombines TRBV18 with TRBJ2-7, with unresolved D. Sequenced material: PBMCs. The sequence derives from a boy aged 5-17 years in good health and CMV-seronegative. In DNA, the CDR3 is TGTGCCAGCTCACCTCCGACTGTATACGAGCAGTACTTC. This encodes CASSPPTVYEQYF. Combining the CDR3 with reference TRBV18 and TRBJ2-7 gives the whole variable domain NAGVMQNPRHLVRRRGQEARLRCSPMKGHSHVYWYRQLPEEGLKFMVYLQKENIIDESGMPKERFSAEFPKEGPSILRIQQVVRGDSAAYFCASSPPTVYEQYFGPGTRLTVT.